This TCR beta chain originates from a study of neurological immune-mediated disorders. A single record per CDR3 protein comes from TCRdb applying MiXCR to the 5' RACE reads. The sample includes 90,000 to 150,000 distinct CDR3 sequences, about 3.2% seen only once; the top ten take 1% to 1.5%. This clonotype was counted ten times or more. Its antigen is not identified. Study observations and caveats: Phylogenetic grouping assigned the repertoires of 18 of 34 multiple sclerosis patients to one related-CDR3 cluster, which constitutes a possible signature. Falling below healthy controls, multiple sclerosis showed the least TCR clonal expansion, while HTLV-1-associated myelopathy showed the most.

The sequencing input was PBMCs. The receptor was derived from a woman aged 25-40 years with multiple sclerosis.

The CDR3 region has the DNA TGTGCCAGCAGCGTAAGAGGGGAGTCTTTCTACTATGGCTACACCTTC. Its translation is CASSVRGESFYYGYTF. The V gene is TRBV9, the J gene TRBJ1-2, with D possibly being TRBD1 (5 bases). CDR1 and CDR2 (germline): SGDLS, YYNGEE. The ends were cut back, 1 base at V and 3 bases at J, with 16 bases in the middle. The CDR3 has 16 residues.